This T cell receptor (beta chain) was recovered during a study of T cells in Graves' hyperthyroidism and ophthalmopathy. Amplified TCR beta CDR3 regions derived from RNA transcripts. Carried out on the TCR CDR3, a first-round RT-PCR used the HTBI primer set. TCRdb re-analysed the multiplex PCR reads in MiXCR, keeping a single row per CDR3 protein. In the table there are approximately 590,000 distinct CDR3 sequences, 15% to 18% of which are singletons. This clonotype has just a few counts. Its antigen is not identified. Study outcomes and limitations: By a 13 V-J model, ophthalmopathy was set apart from stable hyperthyroidism. Clonotypes that were expanded in thyroid above 0.001 mostly appeared in blood too.

Germline V lookup: CDR1 DFQATT, CDR2 SNEGSKA (reference sequence). Trimming cost V 6 bases and J 7 bases, with 22 bases left between them. The CDR3 loop spans 14 amino acids. The clonotype comes from a woman in her 30s with Graves' hyperthyroidism. V usage is TRBV20-1 and J usage is TRBJ2-7; maybe TRBD1 (6 bases). Sequencing was performed on blood. Here the CDR3 reads CSAPVGTSTGEQYF. CDR3 in DNA: TGCAGTGCACCGGTCGGGACATCGACGGGTGAGCAGTACTTC.